This T cell receptor beta chain was retrieved from a study of blood T cell repertoires in COVID-19. The data were produced by immunoSEQ multiplex PCR, yet TCRdb's version contains in-frame clones alone and is incomplete. The repertoire has roughly 380,000 clones, 70% to 85% of them found once; the top ten carry more than 0.95%. This receptor was identified in a human donor with acute or convalescent COVID-19. The donor label of this sample is uncertain. The sample consisted of peripheral blood.

The CDR3 reads CASSWSGQVGEKLFF. CDR3 sequence (DNA): TGCGCCAGCAGCTGGTCGGGACAGGTCGGTGAAAAACTGTTTTTT. The J gene is TRBJ1-4, the V gene TRBV5-1; 8 bases align to TRBD1. Germline trimming cut 3 bases from V and 7 bases from J; bases unmatched to any gene: 8. Germline lookup yields CDR1 SGHRS and CDR2 YFSETQ. This CDR3 region has 15 residues.